This is a list of T cell receptor beta chains from one sample in a study of human T cells and chemical hapten exposure. One entry per CDR3 protein results from TCRdb running MiXCR on the RACE reads. The data show around 350,000 distinct CDR3 sequences, around 5.5% seen once. This material consisted of whole blood, taken in connection with sensitization to the hapten diphenylcyclopropenone (DPC). These receptor sequences come from a woman younger than 30 with alopecia areata. Some clones in this sample may be carry-over from other donors' samples. CDR3s include the opening cysteine and the closing phenylalanine or tryptophan. D genes are given only for firm matches. Clone size is stated in some rows and not others, as once, few, many or a class when expanded.

V: TRBV28; size: many; D: -; J: TRBJ2-3; CDR3: CASSPAETDTQYF; DNA: TGTGCCAGCAGTCCCGCCGAGACAGATACGCAGTATTTT
V: TRBV10-3; size: -; D: TRBD2; J: TRBJ2-7; CDR3: CAISTLGGYYEQYF; DNA: TGTGCCATCAGCACCCTGGGGGGGTACTACGAGCAGTACTTC
V: TRBV19; size: many; D: TRBD2; J: TRBJ2-3; CDR3: CASSILPSGSTDTQYF; DNA: TGTGCCAGTAGTATTCTTCCTAGCGGTAGCACAGATACGCAGTATTTT
V: TRBV6-5; size: few; D: -; J: TRBJ2-1; CDR3: CASSYSGEPYNEQFF; DNA: TGTGCCAGCAGTTACTCAGGAGAACCCTACAATGAGCAGTTCTTC
V: TRBV12-3/TRBV12-4; size: many; D: TRBD1; J: TRBJ2-5; CDR3: CASSVTGQQETQYF; DNA: TGTGCCAGCAGTGTGACAGGGCAGCAAGAGACCCAGTACTTC
V: TRBV5-1; size: -; D: -; J: TRBJ1-3; CDR3: CASSLEIQGPGNTIYF; DNA: TGCGCCAGCAGCTTGGAAATCCAGGGCCCTGGAAACACCATATATTTT
V: TRBV12-5; size: few; D: -; J: TRBJ2-5; CDR3: CASGLVLTDDYQETQYF; DNA: TGTGCTAGTGGTTTGGTACTGACTGACGACTACCAAGAGACCCAGTACTTC
V: TRBV6-6; size: few; D: -; J: TRBJ1-5; CDR3: CASIPEGGGNQPQHF; DNA: TGTGCCAGCATTCCAGAGGGGGGGGGCAATCAGCCCCAGCATTTT
V: TRBV5-4; size: few; D: -; J: TRBJ2-5; CDR3: CASSRTSKETQYF; DNA: TGTGCCAGCAGCCGTACTAGCAAAGAGACCCAGTACTTC
V: TRBV2; size: many; D: -; J: TRBJ1-2; CDR3: CASSDDSSRGYTF; DNA: TGTGCCAGCAGTGATGACTCCTCTAGGGGCTACACCTTC
V: TRBV24-1; size: -; D: -; J: TRBJ2-1; CDR3: CATSLGSVNEQFF; DNA: TGTGCCACCAGTCTAGGGTCCGTCAATGAGCAGTTCTTC
V: TRBV3-1; size: many; D: -; J: TRBJ2-3; CDR3: CASSQEWGVQYF; DNA: TGTGCCAGCAGCCAAGAATGGGGGGTGCAGTATTTT
V: TRBV20-1; size: many; D: -; J: TRBJ1-1; CDR3: CSAQSGRGTEAFF; DNA: TGCAGTGCGCAATCGGGCAGGGGCACTGAAGCTTTCTTT
V: TRBV5-6; size: -; D: -; J: TRBJ2-1; CDR3: CASSSDRLNEQFF; DNA: TGTGCCAGCAGCTCTGACAGACTTAATGAGCAGTTCTTC
V: TRBV9; size: many; D: -; J: TRBJ2-5; CDR3: CASSVGTVLEETQYF; DNA: TGTGCCAGCAGCGTAGGGACAGTCTTAGAAGAGACCCAGTACTTC
V: TRBV4-3; size: -; D: -; J: TRBJ2-6; CDR3: CASSQAAISGANVLTF; DNA: TGCGCCAGCAGCCAGGCAGCGATCTCTGGGGCCAACGTCCTGACTTTC
V: TRBV20-1; size: many; D: -; J: TRBJ2-2; CDR3: CSARAGATGELFF; DNA: TGCAGTGCCCGAGCCGGGGCCACCGGGGAGCTGTTTTTT
V: TRBV7-2; size: many; D: -; J: TRBJ1-6; CDR3: CASSPARGADNSPLHF; DNA: TGTGCCAGCAGCCCAGCGCGGGGCGCAGATAATTCACCCCTCCACTTT
V: TRBV4-2; size: -; D: -; J: TRBJ2-5; CDR3: CASSRQEIETQYF; DNA: TGTGCCAGCAGTCGACAGGAGATAGAGACCCAGTACTTC
V: TRBV4-1; size: -; D: -; J: TRBJ1-2; CDR3: CASSQEVSRINYGYTF; DNA: TGCGCCAGCAGCCAAGAGGTATCCAGAATCAACTATGGCTACACCTTC
V: TRBV10-3; size: -; D: TRBD2; J: TRBJ2-1; CDR3: CAISETSGGPPSSYNEQFF; DNA: TGTGCCATCAGTGAGACTAGCGGGGGTCCCCCGAGCTCCTACAATGAGCAGTTCTTC
V: TRBV11-2; size: -; D: -; J: TRBJ1-1; CDR3: CASSLDQGNTEAFF; DNA: TGTGCCAGCAGCTTAGATCAGGGGAACACTGAAGCTTTCTTT
V: TRBV20-1; size: many; D: -; J: TRBJ1-5; CDR3: CSATVSRVANQPQHF; DNA: TGCAGTGCTACCGTCAGCAGGGTCGCCAATCAGCCCCAGCATTTT
V: TRBV24-1; size: few; D: -; J: TRBJ1-1; CDR3: CATSPIRGDTEAFF; DNA: TGTGCCACCAGTCCCATAAGGGGGGACACTGAAGCTTTCTTT
V: TRBV19; size: many; D: TRBD1; J: TRBJ2-4; CDR3: CASNRDRKRDIQYF; DNA: TGTGCCAGTAACCGGGACAGGAAGAGGGACATTCAGTACTTC
V: TRBV5-6; size: -; D: -; J: TRBJ2-6; CDR3: CASSVRGYGANVLTF; DNA: TGTGCCAGCAGCGTCAGGGGATATGGGGCCAACGTCCTGACTTTC
V: TRBV9; size: many; D: TRBD1; J: TRBJ2-1; CDR3: CASSLPGQVPYNEQFF; DNA: TGTGCCAGCAGCTTACCGGGACAGGTCCCCTACAATGAGCAGTTCTTC
V: TRBV12-3/TRBV12-4; size: -; D: -; J: TRBJ1-6; CDR3: CASSFSRTYNSPLHF; DNA: TGTGCCAGCAGTTTTTCACGAACCTACAATTCACCCCTCCACTTT
V: TRBV4-3; size: many; D: -; J: TRBJ1-2; CDR3: CASSQEVQSVYGYTF; DNA: TGCGCCAGCAGCCAAGAGGTCCAGTCTGTCTATGGCTACACCTTC
V: TRBV11-3; size: -; D: TRBD1; J: TRBJ2-1; CDR3: CASSFGQGGYNEQFF; DNA: TGTGCCAGCAGCTTTGGACAGGGGGGCTACAATGAGCAGTTCTTC
V: TRBV2; size: few; D: TRBD1; J: TRBJ2-7; CDR3: CASSEAGAPGQGYEQYF; DNA: TGTGCCAGCAGTGAAGCCGGAGCCCCGGGACAGGGTTACGAGCAGTACTTC
V: TRBV6-1; size: few; D: -; J: TRBJ2-5; CDR3: CASCLGVDSQETQYF; DNA: TGTGCCAGCTGCTTGGGGGTGGACAGTCAAGAGACCCAGTACTTC
V: TRBV19; size: few; D: -; J: TRBJ2-7; CDR3: CASSSLTEEQYF; DNA: TGTGCCAGTAGTAGCCTCACGGAAGAGCAGTACTTC
V: TRBV9; size: few; D: -; J: TRBJ2-5; CDR3: CASSVGNTQETQYF; DNA: TGTGCCAGCAGCGTAGGGAACACCCAAGAGACCCAGTACTTC
V: TRBV9; size: -; D: -; J: TRBJ2-1; CDR3: CASSVQSSPFFNEQFF; DNA: TGTGCCAGCAGCGTTCAATCTAGTCCCTTTTTCAATGAGCAGTTCTTC
V: TRBV19; size: few; D: TRBD1; J: TRBJ2-7; CDR3: CASSIRDRNTEQYF; DNA: TGTGCCAGTAGTATAAGGGACAGGAACACCGAGCAGTACTTC
V: TRBV6-6; size: -; D: -; J: TRBJ1-5; CDR3: CASSYSRGQPQHF; DNA: TGTGCCAGCAGTTACTCGCGGGGGCAGCCCCAGCATTTT
V: TRBV12-3/TRBV12-4; size: -; D: -; J: TRBJ2-1; CDR3: CASSLRAGNEQFF; DNA: TGTGCCAGCAGTTTAAGGGCGGGGAATGAGCAGTTCTTC
V: TRBV4-3; size: many; D: -; J: TRBJ2-6; CDR3: CASSQEPGGGGANVLTF; DNA: TGCGCCAGCAGCCAAGAACCCGGGGGAGGTGGGGCCAACGTCCTGACTTTC
V: TRBV5-6; size: few; D: -; J: TRBJ2-4; CDR3: CASSFSGKHIQYF; DNA: TGTGCCAGCAGCTTTTCTGGGAAGCACATTCAGTACTTC
V: TRBV29-1; size: many; D: -; J: TRBJ2-5; CDR3: CSVEDRDFQETQYF; DNA: TGCAGCGTTGAAGACCGGGACTTCCAAGAGACCCAGTACTTC
V: TRBV12-3/TRBV12-4; size: many; D: -; J: TRBJ2-7; CDR3: CASSFPGQFYEQYF; DNA: TGTGCCAGCAGTTTCCCCGGACAGTTCTACGAGCAGTACTTC
V: TRBV7-9; size: -; D: -; J: TRBJ2-7; CDR3: CASGSPQETYEQYF; DNA: TGTGCCAGCGGCTCCCCGCAGGAGACCTACGAGCAGTACTTC
V: TRBV7-9; size: many; D: TRBD1; J: TRBJ1-5; CDR3: CASSLGDGTGVQPQHF; DNA: TGTGCCAGCAGCTTAGGGGATGGGACAGGGGTACAGCCCCAGCATTTT
V: TRBV4-1; size: many; D: -; J: TRBJ1-2; CDR3: CASSPPGIDYGYTF; DNA: TGCGCCAGCAGCCCCCCAGGGATAGACTATGGCTACACCTTC
V: TRBV7-2; size: -; D: TRBD2; J: TRBJ2-3; CDR3: CASSGSGGASGDTQYF; DNA: TGTGCCAGCAGCGGTAGCGGGGGGGCTTCAGGAGATACGCAGTATTTT
V: TRBV18; size: few; D: TRBD1; J: TRBJ1-6; CDR3: CASSPLAGQGNSPLHF; DNA: TGTGCCAGCTCACCACTCGCGGGACAGGGGAATTCACCCCTCCACTTT
V: TRBV12-3/TRBV12-4; size: -; D: -; J: TRBJ1-2; CDR3: CASSLGTANGYTF; DNA: TGTGCCAGCAGTTTAGGGACAGCGAATGGCTACACCTTC
V: TRBV6-4; size: many; D: TRBD2; J: TRBJ2-1; CDR3: CATGLDGLAGEQFF; DNA: TGTGCCACCGGACTAGATGGGCTGGCGGGTGAGCAGTTCTTC
V: TRBV2; size: -; D: TRBD1; J: TRBJ1-1; CDR3: CASRRTGLNTEAFF; DNA: TGTGCCAGCAGAAGGACAGGGCTGAACACTGAAGCTTTCTTT
V: TRBV7-2; size: few; D: -; J: TRBJ1-2; CDR3: CASRRKGIFNYGYTF; DNA: TGTGCCAGCAGGCGAAAGGGAATCTTTAACTATGGCTACACCTTC
V: TRBV10-3; size: -; D: TRBD1; J: TRBJ2-3; CDR3: CAISDIGTGYTDTQYF; DNA: TGTGCCATCAGTGATATTGGGACAGGATACACAGATACGCAGTATTTT
V: TRBV6-5; size: -; D: TRBD1; J: TRBJ2-7; CDR3: CASSRGQGGDPYEQYF; DNA: TGTGCCAGCAGTCGTGGACAGGGTGGGGACCCCTACGAGCAGTACTTC